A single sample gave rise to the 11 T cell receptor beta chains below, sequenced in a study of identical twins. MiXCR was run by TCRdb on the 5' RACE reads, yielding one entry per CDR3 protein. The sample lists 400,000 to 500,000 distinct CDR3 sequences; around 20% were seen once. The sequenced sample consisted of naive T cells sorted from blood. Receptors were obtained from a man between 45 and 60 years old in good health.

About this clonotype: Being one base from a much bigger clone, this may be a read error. The CDR3 DNA is TGCAGTGCTTGCGGACAGCTCCTTTGCAATGAGCAGTTCTTC. Translated: CSACGQLLCNEQFF. This chain joins TRBV20-1 and TRBJ2-1; D perhaps matches TRBD1 (6 bases). Per the germline V gene, CDR1 is DFQATT and CDR2 is SNEGSKA (reference sequence). The CDR3 extends over 14 amino acids. V was clipped by 5 bases and J by 6 bases, with 17 bases between them.

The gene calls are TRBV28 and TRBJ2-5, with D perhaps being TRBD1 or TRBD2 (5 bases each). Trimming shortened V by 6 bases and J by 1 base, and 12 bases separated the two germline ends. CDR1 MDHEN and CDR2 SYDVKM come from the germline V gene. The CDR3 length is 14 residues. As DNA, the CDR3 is TGTGCCAGCAGGCGAACCGGGGCCCAAGAGACCCAGTACTTC. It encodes CASRRTGAQETQYF.

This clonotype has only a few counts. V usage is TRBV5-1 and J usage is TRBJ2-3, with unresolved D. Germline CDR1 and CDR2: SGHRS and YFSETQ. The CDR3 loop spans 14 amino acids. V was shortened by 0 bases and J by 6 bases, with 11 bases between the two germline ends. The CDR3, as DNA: TGCGCCAGCAGCTTGGACTTTTTCAGCGATACGCAGTATTTT. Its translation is CASSLDFFSDTQYF.

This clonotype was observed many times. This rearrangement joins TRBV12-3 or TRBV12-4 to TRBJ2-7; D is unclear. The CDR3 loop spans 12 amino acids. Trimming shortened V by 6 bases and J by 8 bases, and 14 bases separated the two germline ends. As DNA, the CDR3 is TGTGCCAGCAGCACCGTGGGCACCAAGCAGTACTTC. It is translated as CASSTVGTKQYF.

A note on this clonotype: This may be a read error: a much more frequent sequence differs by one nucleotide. CDR3 sequence (DNA): TGTGCCAGCATCGGACTAGCGGGGAATAGCTCCTACGAGCAGTACTTC. Its translation: CASIGLAGNSSYEQYF. The J gene is TRBJ2-7, the V gene TRBV6-1; 12 bases match TRBD2. V was pared by 7 bases and J by 0 bases, with 7 bases of the junction left unmatched. CDR1 MNHNS and CDR2 SASEGT come from the germline V gene. This CDR3 comprises 16 residues.

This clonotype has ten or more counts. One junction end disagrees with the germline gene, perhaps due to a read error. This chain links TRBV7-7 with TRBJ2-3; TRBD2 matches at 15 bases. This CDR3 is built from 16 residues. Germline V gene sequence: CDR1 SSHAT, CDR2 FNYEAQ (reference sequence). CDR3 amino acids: CASSPGLAGGHDTQYF. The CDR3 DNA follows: TGTGCTAGCAGCCCCGGACTAGCGGGGGGGCATGATACGCAGTATTTT.

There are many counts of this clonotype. CDR3 sequence (DNA): TGCGCCAGCAGCTTGGAATACGGGGGCCACGAGCAGTACTTC. Protein: CASSLEYGGHEQYF. This chain uses TRBV5-1 with TRBJ2-7; possibly TRBD1 or TRBD2 for D (6 bases each). V dropped 0 bases and J dropped 5 bases, with 12 bases sitting between them. This CDR3 has 14 amino acids. The germline gives CDR1 SGHRS, CDR2 YFSETQ.

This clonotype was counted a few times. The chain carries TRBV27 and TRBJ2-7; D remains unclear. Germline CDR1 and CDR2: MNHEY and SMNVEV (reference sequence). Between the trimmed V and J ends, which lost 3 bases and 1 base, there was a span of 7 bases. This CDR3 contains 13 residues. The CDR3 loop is CASSFFPSYEQYF. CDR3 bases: TGTGCCAGCAGTTTTTTCCCTTCCTACGAGCAGTACTTC.

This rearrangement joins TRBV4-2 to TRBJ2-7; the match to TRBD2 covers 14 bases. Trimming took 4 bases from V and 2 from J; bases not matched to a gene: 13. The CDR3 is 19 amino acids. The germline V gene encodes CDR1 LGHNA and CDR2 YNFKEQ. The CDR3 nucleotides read TGTGCCAGCAGCCTAAACGGACTAGCGGGAGGAGCCTGGACCTACGAGCAGTACTTC. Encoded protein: CASSLNGLAGGAWTYEQYF.

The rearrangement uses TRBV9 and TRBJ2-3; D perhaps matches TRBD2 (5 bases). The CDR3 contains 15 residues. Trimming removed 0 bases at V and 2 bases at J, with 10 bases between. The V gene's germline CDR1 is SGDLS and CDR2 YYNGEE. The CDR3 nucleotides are TGTGCCAGCAGCGTAGCTGACTACAACACAGATACGCAGTATTTT. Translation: CASSVADYNTDTQYF.

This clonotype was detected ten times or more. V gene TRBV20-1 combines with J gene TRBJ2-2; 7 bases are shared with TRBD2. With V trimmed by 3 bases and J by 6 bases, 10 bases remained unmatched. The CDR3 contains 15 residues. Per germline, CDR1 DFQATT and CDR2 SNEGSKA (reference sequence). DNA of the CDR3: TGCAGTGCTAGGCCTAGCGGAAGGTGGCCCGGGGAGCTGTTTTTT. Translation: CSARPSGRWPGELFF.